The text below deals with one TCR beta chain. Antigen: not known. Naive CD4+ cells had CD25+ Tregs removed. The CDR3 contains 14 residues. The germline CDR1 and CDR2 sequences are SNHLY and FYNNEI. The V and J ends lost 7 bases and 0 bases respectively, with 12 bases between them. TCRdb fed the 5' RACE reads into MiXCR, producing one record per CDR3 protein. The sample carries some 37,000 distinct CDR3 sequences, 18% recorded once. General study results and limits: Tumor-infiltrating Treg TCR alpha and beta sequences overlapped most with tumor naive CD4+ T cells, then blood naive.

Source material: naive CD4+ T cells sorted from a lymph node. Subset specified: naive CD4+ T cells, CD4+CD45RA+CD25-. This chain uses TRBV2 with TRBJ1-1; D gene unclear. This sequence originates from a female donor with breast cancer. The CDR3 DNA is TGTGCCAGCACTAAGACAAGCATGAACACTGAAGCTTTCTTT. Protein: CASTKTSMNTEAFF.